A selection of T cell receptor beta chains follows, all from one sample in a study of blood T cell repertoires in COVID-19. Profiling relied on immunoSEQ multiplex PCR, and the TCRdb table lists in-frame clones only, not all of them. This table has 150,000 to 200,000 clones, about 80% appearing once. The sequenced sample consisted of PBMCs or T cells enriched from blood (not recorded which). The receptors were gathered from a man aged 45-65 years who had recovered from COVID-19. The CDR3 runs from the conserved cysteine through the conserved F or W. D genes are given only for firm matches. Rows may omit the clone size; those that give it use once, few, many or a size class.

v_gene	d_gene	abundance	j_gene	CDR3aa	CDR3nt
TRBV5-1	-	-	TRBJ2-7	CASSLVGGLNEQYF	TGCGCCAGCAGCTTGGTGGGGGGGCTGAATGAGCAGTACTTC
TRBV2	TRBD1	-	TRBJ1-2	CASTIGTGSWGYTF	TGTGCCAGCACCATCGGGACAGGCTCTTGGGGCTACACCTTC
TRBV11-2	TRBD1	-	TRBJ1-2	CASSPLQGSGYGYTF	TGTGCCAGCAGCCCACTACAGGGGAGCGGCTATGGCTACACCTTC
TRBV5-6	-	-	TRBJ2-7	CASSPDNSYEQYF	TGTGCCAGCAGCCCGGACAACTCCTACGAGCAGTACTTC
TRBV28	TRBD1	-	TRBJ1-2	CASRGTGGENYGYTF	TGTGCCAGCAGGGGGACAGGGGGGGAGAACTATGGCTACACCTTC
TRBV5-1	TRBD1	-	TRBJ2-2	CASSLVDGTGTKRELFF	TGCGCCAGCAGCTTGGTAGACGGGACAGGGACGAAAAGGGAGCTGTTTTTT
TRBV7-9	-	-	TRBJ1-3	CASSLDRVAGNTIYF	TGTGCCAGCAGCTTAGACAGGGTTGCTGGAAACACCATATATTTT
TRBV2	TRBD2	few	TRBJ2-7	CASSDVAGAFFVHF	TGTGCCAGCAGCGACGTAGCGGGGGCCTTTTTTGTGCACTTC
TRBV28	TRBD1	-	TRBJ1-1	CASRVQGTEAFF	TGTGCCAGCAGGGTACAGGGGACTGAAGCTTTCTTT
TRBV6-5	-	-	TRBJ2-3	CASSTLTSTDTQYF	TGTGCCAGCAGCACGCTGACTAGCACAGATACGCAGTATTTT
TRBV28	-	-	TRBJ1-4	CASSTGRGGHEKLFF	TGTGCCAGCAGTACCGGGCGGGGGGGTCATGAAAAACTGTTTTTT
TRBV5-1	-	-	TRBJ1-1	CASNKLIPGSDTEAFF	TGCGCCAGCAACAAGCTGATTCCAGGCTCGGACACTGAAGCTTTCTTT
TRBV9	TRBD2	-	TRBJ2-1	CASSQLVAGVYNEQFF	TGTGCCAGCAGCCAGCTTGTAGCGGGAGTCTACAATGAGCAGTTCTTC
TRBV11-2	TRBD2	-	TRBJ2-3	CASSLVRGRGGPTDTQYF	TGTGCCAGCAGCTTAGTGAGGGGGCGGGGGGGCCCCACAGATACGCAGTATTTT
TRBV7-2	-	-	TRBJ2-3	CASSPRRGDTQYF	TGTGCCAGCAGCCCCCGCCGGGGTGATACGCAGTATTTT
TRBV29-1	-	-	TRBJ2-7	CSVEFAGARTNEQYF	TGCAGCGTTGAATTTGCAGGGGCCCGGACCAACGAGCAGTACTTC
TRBV28	TRBD1	-	TRBJ2-5	CASSSPFDRARKYF	TGTGCCAGCAGTTCACCCTTCGACAGGGCAAGGAAGTACTTC
TRBV28	TRBD1	-	TRBJ2-3	CASTGTVTDTQYF	TGTGCCAGCACGGGGACAGTCACAGATACGCAGTATTTT
TRBV7-6	-	-	TRBJ2-5	CASSFRVGFQETQYF	TGTGCCAGCAGCTTCCGAGTCGGGTTCCAAGAGACCCAGTACTTC
TRBV28	-	-	TRBJ2-7	CASSSSGTAPYEQYF	TGTGCCAGCAGTTCCTCCGGGACTGCCCCATACGAGCAGTACTTC
TRBV24-1	-	-	TRBJ1-1	CATSDAGRGDEAFF	TGTGCCACCAGTGATGCGGGCAGGGGAGATGAAGCTTTCTTT
TRBV19	TRBD2	-	TRBJ2-7	CASSPSGRAYEQYF	TGTGCCAGTAGTCCGAGCGGGAGAGCCTACGAGCAGTACTTC
TRBV20-1	-	many	TRBJ2-3	CSLRSGDTQYF	TGCAGTCTGAGGTCCGGCGATACGCAGTATTTT